The next 27 T cell receptor beta chains were all read from a single sample in a study of cytomegalovirus exposure and HLA in healthy donors. TCRdb keeps only in-frame clones here, not all; method: immunoSEQ multiplex PCR. The repertoire holds 120,000 or so clones, over 85% seen once, with about 2.1% in the top ten. The source material was PBMCs. These receptors all stem from a woman younger than 35 in good health and CMV-seronegative.

This chain links TRBV7-9 with TRBJ2-2, with a possible D match to TRBD2 (6 bases). Deletions cut 4 bases from V and 3 bases from J, with 12 bases between. CDR3 size: 15 residues. CDR1 SEHNR and CDR2 FQNEAQ come from the germline V gene (reference sequence). The CDR3 coding sequence is TGTGCCAGCAGCTCTCGCGGGGCGGACACCGGGGAGCTGTTTTTT. Amino acids: CASSSRGADTGELFF.

The chain links TRBV13 to TRBJ1-4; 10 nucleotides agree with TRBD1. After removal of 3 bases from V and 5 bases from J, the junction contained 12 bases not matched to a gene. The CDR3 totals 18 residues. CDR1 and CDR2 (germline): PRHDT, FYEKMQ (reference sequence). The CDR3 DNA is TGTGCCAGCAGCTTGGCCGGGACAGGGGCGCCAATGAATGAAAAACTGTTTTTT. It encodes CASSLAGTGAPMNEKLFF.

The chain's CDR3 is CATSRRTGESGELFF. The CDR3 region has the DNA TGTGCCACCAGCAGGAGGACAGGGGAATCCGGGGAGCTGTTTTTT. The V and J genes are TRBV15 and TRBJ2-2; 9 bases align to TRBD1. J lost 6 bases, V lost 3 bases, and 5 bases had no gene match. CDR3 length: 15 amino acids. The V gene's germline CDR1 is LNHNV and CDR2 YYDKDF (reference sequence).

This clone was detected only once. The chain carries TRBV30 and TRBJ2-7; possibly TRBD2 for D (6 bases). Germline CDR1 is GTSNPN and CDR2 is SVGIG (reference sequence). The CDR3 spans 13 residues. Deletions cut 4 bases from V and 3 bases from J, with 13 bases between. CDR3 in DNA: TGTGCCTGGAACACACGACTAGTCTACGAGCAGTACTTC. Protein product: CAWNTRLVYEQYF.

The genes are TRBV13 and TRBJ1-1; TRBD1 might be the D (5 bases). Germline V gene sequence: CDR1 PRHDT, CDR2 FYEKMQ (reference sequence). V lost 8 bases and J lost 4, with 20 bases in between. The CDR3 covers 15 residues. The CDR3, as DNA: TGTGCCAGCGCTGCGGCGGAGTTGGGGGGCACTGAAGCTTTCTTT. It yields the protein CASAAAELGGTEAFF.

The rearrangement joins TRBV4-2 to TRBJ2-5; TRBD2 might be the D (5 bases). Germline values: CDR1 LGHNA, CDR2 YNFKEQ. The CDR3 is 15 residues long. V gave up 1 base and J gave up 4 bases, with 13 bases separating them. Here the CDR3 DNA reads TGTGCCAGCAGCCAAGCCGGGGTCGTTGGAGAGACCCAGTACTTC. Residues: CASSQAGVVGETQYF.

V is TRBV7-2 and J is TRBJ2-1, with TRBD2 identical over 9 bases. This CDR3 contains 15 residues. V was pared by 5 bases and J by 0 bases, with 2 bases of the junction left unmatched. CDR1 and CDR2 (germline): SGHTA, FQGNSA. The CDR3 DNA reads TGTGCCAGCAGCCTGCGGGGGGGCTCCTACAATGAGCAGTTCTTC. Translation gives CASSLRGGSYNEQFF.

The rearrangement links TRBV6-5 to TRBJ2-1; 8 bases line up with TRBD1. This CDR3 is built from 14 residues. V lost 6 bases, J lost 2 bases, and 3 bases stayed unmatched. Per germline, CDR1 MNHEY and CDR2 SVGAGI. The CDR3 DNA reads TGTGCCAGCAGCGGACAGGGACCCTACAATGAGCAGTTCTTC. Translation: CASSGQGPYNEQFF.

The V gene is TRBV9, the J gene TRBJ2-3; 8 bases are shared with TRBD2. Germline lookup yields CDR1 SGDLS and CDR2 YYNGEE. This CDR3 has 14 residues. V gave up 3 bases and J gave up 1 base; unmatched junction bases: 1. CDR3 nucleotides: TGTGCCAGCAGCGCTAGCGGGCGCACAGATACGCAGTATTTT. This translates into CASSASGRTDTQYF.

The rearrangement uses TRBV6-5 and TRBJ1-3; TRBD1 agrees at 10 bases. Trimming cost V 2 bases and J 4 bases; bases outside gene matches: 2. From germline, CDR1 is MNHEY and CDR2 SVGAGI. The length of the CDR3 is 15 residues. This CDR3 reads CASSYGTGVGNTIYF. The CDR3 DNA reads as TGTGCCAGCAGTTACGGGACAGGGGTCGGAAACACCATATATTTT.

CDR3 amino acids: CASSERGRGETQYF. CDR3 DNA sequence: TGTGCCAGCAGTGAAAGAGGGAGGGGGGAGACCCAGTACTTC. The chain has TRBV2 and TRBJ2-5, with D possibly TRBD2 on 7 matching bases. Germline V gene sequence: CDR1 SNHLY, CDR2 FYNNEI. The CDR3 extends over 14 amino acids. The V gene lost 2 bases and the J gene lost 5 bases, with 12 bases spanning the gap.

V is TRBV5-6 and J is TRBJ1-1; 8 nucleotides line up with TRBD1. The CDR3 contains 17 residues. V dropped 0 bases and J dropped 0; count of bases not matched to a gene: 7. CDR1 and CDR2 (germline): SGHDT, YYEEEE. In DNA, the CDR3 is TGTGCCAGCAGCTTGGAACAGGGGGTAATAATGAACACTGAAGCTTTCTTT. The encoded protein is CASSLEQGVIMNTEAFF.

The chain combines TRBV4-3 with TRBJ2-7, with TRBD2 identical over 12 bases. In germline, CDR1 is LGHNA, CDR2 YSLEER. The length of the CDR3 is 15 residues. With V trimmed by 4 bases and J by 6 bases, 7 bases remained unmatched. As DNA, the CDR3 is TGCGCCAGCAGCCCCAAACTAGCGGGAGGTTCCGAGCAGTACTTC. This translates into CASSPKLAGGSEQYF.

J is TRBJ1-2 and V is TRBV18; D not certain. This CDR3 has 15 residues. Per germline, CDR1 KGHSH and CDR2 LQKENI. Trimming stripped 2 bases from V and 8 bases from J, with 18 bases between. The CDR3 reads CASSPGTIASEGYTF. CDR3 sequence (DNA): TGTGCCAGCTCACCAGGTACTATAGCATCGGAGGGCTACACCTTC.

CDR3 amino acids: CASSVGTGTDTQYF. CDR3 coding DNA: TGTGCCAGCAGCGTAGGGACAGGCACAGATACGCAGTATTTT. V gene TRBV9 combines with J gene TRBJ2-3; TRBD1 might be the D (6 bases). The CDR3 is 14 residues long. Trimming took off 0 bases at V and 1 base at J, with 6 bases between the two ends. CDR1 is SGDLS, CDR2 YYNGEE, per germline. Complete variable domain (other parts from reference TRBV9 and TRBJ2-3): DSGVTQTPKHLITATGQRVTLRCSPRSGDLSVYWYQQSLDQGLQFLIQYYNGEERAKGNILERFSAQQFPDLHSELNLSSLELGDSALYFCASSVGTGTDTQYFGPGTRLTVL.

The genes are TRBV5-6 and TRBJ1-3; D is ambiguous. Trimming removed 4 bases from V and 6 bases from J, with 17 bases in between. Germline CDR1 is SGHDT and CDR2 is YYEEEE. The CDR3 contains 15 residues. The CDR3 sequence: CASSASGGLVNTIYF. The CDR3 coding sequence is TGTGCCAGCAGCGCGTCGGGAGGGCTTGTAAACACCATATATTTT.

This clone was observed a single time. The chain carries TRBV6-1 and TRBJ2-7, with D tentatively TRBD2 (5 bases). The germline V gene encodes CDR1 MNHNS and CDR2 SASEGT. The CDR3 sequence is 12 residues long. V lost 7 bases and J lost 3, with 10 bases in between. This chain's CDR3 is CASMVGGYEQYF. The CDR3 coding sequence is TGTGCCAGCATGGTTGGAGGCTACGAGCAGTACTTC.

The chain uses TRBV14 and TRBJ2-7; possible D gene TRBD2, 5 bases. Trimming took 1 base from V and 7 from J, leaving 8 bases between them. The CDR3 is 12 residues long. Per the germline V gene, CDR1 is SGHDN and CDR2 is FVKESK. CDR3 coding DNA: TGTGCCAGCAGCCAAGTCAGCGGTGAGCAGTACTTC. Encoded protein: CASSQVSGEQYF.

The chain links TRBV5-1 to TRBJ2-5, with TRBD1 identical over 10 bases. Germline CDR1 SGHRS, CDR2 YFSETQ. The CDR3 runs to 14 residues. Trimming at V came to 4 bases and at J to 2 bases, leaving 2 bases not matched to a gene. The CDR3 DNA reads as TGCGCCAGCAGCACGGGACAGGGGCAAGAGACCCAGTACTTC. This codes for CASSTGQGQETQYF.

J is TRBJ2-6 and V is TRBV7-6; D is perhaps TRBD1 (6 bases). V dropped 1 base and J dropped 2 bases, with 12 bases sitting between them. The CDR3 consists of 17 residues. Looked up from germline, CDR1 is SGHVS and CDR2 is FNYEAQ. The DNA for the CDR3 is TGTGCCAGCAGCTTAGAGACAGGCGTCCCTGGGGCCAACGTCCTGACTTTC. It codes for CASSLETGVPGANVLTF.

The chain has TRBV25-1 and TRBJ1-2; D is uncertain. The V and J ends lost 4 bases and 6 bases respectively, with 9 bases between them. The length of the CDR3 is 12 residues. The V gene's germline CDR1 is MGHDK and CDR2 SYGVNS. CDR3 amino acids: CASSGFGDGYTF. CDR3 DNA: TGTGCCAGCAGTGGATTTGGAGATGGCTACACCTTC.

This clone was picked up a small number of times. The chain combines TRBV11-2 with TRBJ2-6; TRBD1 aligns across 8 bases. V was clipped by 4 bases and J by 4 bases; unmatched bases: 15. This CDR3 is 19 amino acids long. Germline V gene data show CDR1 as SGHAT and CDR2 as FQNNGV. CDR3 residues: CASSSLRGRGGLGANVLTF. CDR3 DNA sequence: TGTGCCAGCAGCTCACTCAGGGGGCGCGGAGGTTTGGGGGCCAACGTCCTGACTTTC. Filled out from reference TRBV11-2 and TRBJ2-6, the complete variable domain reads EAGVAQSPRYKIIEKRQSVAFWCNPISGHATLYWYQQILGQGPKLLIQFQNNGVVDDSQLPKDRFSAERLKGVDSTLKIQPAKLEDSAVYLCASSSLRGRGGLGANVLTFGAGSRLTVL.

The chain employs TRBV6-5 and TRBJ2-7, with 8 bases fitting TRBD1. Per the germline V gene, CDR1 is MNHEY and CDR2 is SVGAGI. The CDR3 contains 14 residues. The trim removed 4 bases at V and 1 base at J, leaving 3 bases unmatched. The CDR3 sequence is CASSWDRSSYEQYF. The CDR3 nucleotides are TGTGCCAGCAGTTGGGACAGGTCGTCCTACGAGCAGTACTTC.

This clone appeared a few times. The CDR3 bases are TGTGCCACCAAGACAGGGGACTACGAGCAGTACTTC. Its protein product is CATKTGDYEQYF. The chain uses TRBV7-9 and TRBJ2-7, with 8 bases that match TRBD1. With V trimmed by 10 bases and J by 3 bases, 5 bases remained unmatched. The CDR3 length is 12 residues. Per the germline V gene, CDR1 is SEHNR and CDR2 is FQNEAQ (reference sequence).

The genes are TRBV6-1 and TRBJ2-2; a possible D gene is TRBD2 (7 bases). This CDR3 is 15 amino acids long. V was shortened by 6 bases and J by 5 bases, with 16 bases between the two germline ends. Germline V lookup: CDR1 MNHNS, CDR2 SASEGT. The CDR3 DNA follows: TGTGCCAGCAGGGGGGGGGCGCCTCGGACCGGGGAGCTGTTTTTT. Translation gives CASRGGAPRTGELFF.

The V call is TRBV5-1, the J call TRBJ2-3; a possible D gene is TRBD2 (5 bases). The ends were cut back, 2 bases at V and 2 bases at J, with 15 bases in the middle. Looked up from germline, CDR1 is SGHRS and CDR2 is YFSETQ. This CDR3 region has 16 residues. The DNA of the CDR3 is TGCGCCAGCAGCTTTAATACGGGAACACCCACAGATACGCAGTATTTT. It yields the protein CASSFNTGTPTDTQYF.

The rearrangement joins TRBV6-7 to TRBJ2-7; perhaps TRBD1 as D (5 bases). TRBV6-7 qualifies as an ORF whose function is uncertain. The V end was cut by 11 bases, the J end by 2 bases, with 13 bases between. The CDR3 consists of 12 residues. The CDR3 protein is CAPPVGPYEQYF. CDR3 bases: TGTGCCCCCCCGGTGGGGCCCTACGAGCAGTACTTC.